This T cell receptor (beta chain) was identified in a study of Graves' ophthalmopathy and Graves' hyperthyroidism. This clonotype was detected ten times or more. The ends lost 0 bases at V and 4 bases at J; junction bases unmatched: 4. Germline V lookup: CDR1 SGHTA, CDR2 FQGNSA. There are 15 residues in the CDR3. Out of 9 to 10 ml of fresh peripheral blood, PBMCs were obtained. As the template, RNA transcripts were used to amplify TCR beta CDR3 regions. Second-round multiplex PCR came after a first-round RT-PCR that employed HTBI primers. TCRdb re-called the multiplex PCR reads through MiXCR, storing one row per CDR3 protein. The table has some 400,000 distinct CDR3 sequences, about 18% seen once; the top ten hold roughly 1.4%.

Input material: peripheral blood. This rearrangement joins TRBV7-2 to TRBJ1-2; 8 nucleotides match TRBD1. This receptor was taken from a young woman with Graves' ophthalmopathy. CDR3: CASSLAGRGLYGYTF. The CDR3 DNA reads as TGTGCCAGCAGCTTAGCGGGCAGGGGGCTCTATGGCTACACCTTC.